This TCR beta chain was identified in a study of identical twins (dated by TCRdb to 2015 to 2016). For the wider study: To test whether fetal clonotypes persist, this study deep-sequenced TCR alpha and beta repertoires from monozygotic twins, from unrelated adults of various ages, and from cord blood. To rule out contamination, replicate twin experiments were performed at different times with different library preparation protocols.

The research as a whole found: Fewer insertions were carried by abundant cord blood beta clonotypes, a similar but weaker trend appeared in young adult naive repertoires, and no such trend appeared in memory repertoires. In beta out-of-frame sequences, excess twin sharing was weaker, because having fewer shared sequences lowered the signal-to-noise ratio. Because the same donors could not be followed over many years, the conclusions relied on cross-sectional statistical analysis. Zero-insertion analyses could be partly confounded by invariant T cells such as MAIT and iNKT, though diverse VJ usage argued against such confounding for most clonotypes. Compared with coincidental sharing between unrelated individuals, an excess of low generation-probability sequences was observed among out-of-frame TCR alpha sequences shared between twins. In monozygotic twins, recombination models systematically underestimated out-of-frame TCR alpha sharing, but the models matched the sharing seen between unrelated individuals.

Every donor in the study was a healthy Caucasian. The twin cohort consisted of three pairs of female monozygotic twins, all aged about 18 to 29 years. CD4+ and CD8+ T cell populations were isolated with positive isolation kits from Invitrogen. Trimming leaves V shorter by 3 bases and J shorter by 9 bases, with the junction holding 13 bases beyond the gene matches. Spanning cysteine to phenylalanine, the CDR3 consists of 16 amino acids. CDR3 DNA is the only sequence kept; it has 48 bases, read in frame from the first base. From a lookup of the germline V gene, CDR1 and CDR2 are MDHEN and SYDVKM. The library came from 5' RACE. The sequencer listed for this sample is Illumina HiSeq 2000. Template switching added a universal primer binding site, and the final cDNA carried a unique molecular identifier that allowed TCR cDNA molecules to be counted accurately. Specific primers in the conserved constant-segment region were used to synthesize first-strand cDNA for the TCR alpha and beta chains. Each cDNA library was double barcoded, with a SMART-Mk sample barcode plus Illumina barcodes, to control for contamination. Two successive PCR steps introduced TruSeq adapter sequences along with Illumina sample barcodes. The Illumina HiSeq platform was used with custom primers to sequence TCR alpha and beta cDNA libraries. On the authors' methods: Unique molecular identifiers were extracted from raw reads with MiGEC, and CDR3 positions were determined with MiXCR. Recombination models were inferred per individual with the repgenHMM and IGoR tools using an EM algorithm. Shared clonotypes were analyzed with the tcR package in R, and sharing was normalized by the product of cloneset sizes. Out-of-frame nonproductive sequences were analyzed to study raw recombination free of thymic and clonal selection effects. The public reads were reprocessed in TCRdb via fastp at Q25 and MiXCR, keeping in-frame beta chains. Rows are combined by CDR3 protein, so each entry shows the most common genes and DNA. The V and J calls follow TCRdb's processing rather than the paper's. This sample gives 350,000 to 600,000 distinct CDR3 sequences in total; 12% to 15% of them show up just once. The top ten clones comprise about 0.52% of the sample.

A few counts support this clonotype. There is no known antigen for this receptor. No quality values exist for individual bases; no much larger clone is one base distant. The sample also formed part of further work on yellow fever vaccine responses in identical twins. As described in the second report: According to the authors, the vaccine-induced T cell response in identical twins seemed to be partly convergent and partly specific to each individual. In identical twins, the study followed T cell clones that responded to the vaccine with precision.

Material: CD4+ T cells sorted from blood. The source of this sequence is a woman younger than 35 in good health. This sequence uses TRBV28 and TRBJ2-1; the junction holds 8 bases that match TRBD2. The base sequence is TGTGCCAGCAGTTTTAGGGTTGGTAGCGGGATTGGTGAGCAGTTCTTC. Translated, it reads CASSFRVGSGIGEQFF.